These 30 T cell receptor beta chains originate from one sample sequenced in a study of T cells in Graves' hyperthyroidism and ophthalmopathy. Template material for amplifying TCR beta CDR3 regions consisted of RNA transcripts. First-round RT-PCR of the TCR CDR3 relied on the HTBI primer set. TCRdb re-called the multiplex PCR reads with MiXCR, one entry per CDR3 protein. Among 480,000 or so distinct CDR3 sequences listed, 35% to 50% were seen once. Sequenced sample: peripheral blood or thyroid tissue (not recorded which). All receptors come from an adult woman with Graves' disease, either hyperthyroidism or ophthalmopathy (not recorded which).

This clonotype showed up just once. J is TRBJ1-6 and V is TRBV20-1, with D perhaps TRBD1 (5 bases). The CDR3 spans 16 residues. Trimming pared 5 bases from V and 2 bases from J, leaving 16 bases between. Per the germline V gene, CDR1 is DFQATT and CDR2 is SNEGSKA (reference sequence). The CDR3 bases are TGCAGTGCTCGCAGGGACTATTCTCCCTATAATTCACCCCTCCACTTT. Translating it yields CSARRDYSPYNSPLHF.

This clonotype was observed a handful of times. The V gene is TRBV7-7, the J gene TRBJ2-5, with TRBD1 as a possible D gene (5 bases). CDR1 and CDR2 from the germline V gene are SSHAT and FNYEAQ (reference sequence). CDR3 length equals 16 residues. V lost 1 base and J lost 1, with 13 bases in between. CDR3 protein: CASSLGLQGFQETQYF. For the CDR3, the DNA is TGTGCCAGCAGCTTAGGATTGCAGGGATTCCAAGAGACCCAGTACTTC.

This clonotype occurred many times. V is TRBV20-1 and J is TRBJ2-7, with TRBD1 identical over 7 bases. Germline loops: CDR1 DFQATT, CDR2 SNEGSKA (reference sequence). The CDR3 sequence is 11 residues long. J lost 3 bases, V lost 6 bases, and 2 bases had no gene match. CDR3: CSAGDSYEQYF. CDR3 coding DNA: TGCAGTGCGGGGGACAGCTACGAGCAGTACTTC.

V and J are TRBV5-4 and TRBJ1-1; D ambiguous. CDR1 and CDR2 from the germline V gene are SGHNT and YYREEE (reference sequence). V was pared by 0 bases and J by 0 bases, with 15 bases between. The CDR3 is made up of 17 amino acids. For the CDR3, the DNA is TGTGCCAGCAGCTTGGGGCTGGTATGGCTCATGAACACTGAAGCTTTCTTT. Its translation is CASSLGLVWLMNTEAFF.

The chain uses TRBV9 and TRBJ1-3; no clear D. The germline V gene has CDR1 SGDLS and CDR2 YYNGEE. Trimming left V 4 bases short and J 8 bases short, with 4 bases between. CDR3 length: 10 residues. The CDR3 nucleotides are TGTGCCAGCAGCCTAGACACCATATATTTT. This translates into CASSLDTIYF.

The chain couples TRBV7-2 to TRBJ1-1; perhaps TRBD1 as D (6 bases). CDR3 length: 16 residues. Germline V gives CDR1 SGHTA, CDR2 FQGNSA. The V end lost 4 bases, the J end lost 3 bases, and 18 bases lay between the germline ends. This CDR3 reads CASSSDRNNHYTEAFF. The CDR3 DNA follows: TGTGCCAGCAGCTCGGACAGAAATAATCACTACACTGAAGCTTTCTTT. Supplemented by reference TRBV7-2 and TRBJ1-1, the full variable domain reads GAGVSQSPSNKVTEKGKDVELRCDPISGHTALYWYRQSLGQGLEFLIYFQGNSAPDKSGLPSDRFSAERTGGSVSTLTIQRTQQEDSAVYLCASSSDRNNHYTEAFFGQGTRLTVV.

This clonotype was counted between two and nine times. CDR3 sequence reads: CAWKIMNTEAFF. CDR3 bases: TGTGCCTGGAAGATTATGAACACTGAAGCTTTCTTT. The rearrangement uses TRBV30 and TRBJ1-1; D is uncertain. V gave up 4 bases and J gave up 0 bases, with 6 bases separating them. Per the germline V gene, CDR1 is GTSNPN and CDR2 is SVGIG (reference sequence). This CDR3 comprises 12 residues.

The chain couples TRBV10-3 to TRBJ1-2; 9 nucleotides line up with TRBD1. The V segment lost 6 bases and the J segment 11 bases; nucleotides outside the gene matches: 10. The germline gives CDR1 ENHRY, CDR2 SYGVKD. This CDR3 comprises 13 residues. The CDR3 region is CAISAEQGASYTF. The CDR3, as DNA: TGTGCCATCAGCGCTGAACAGGGGGCAAGTTACACCTTC.

The chain uses TRBV2 and TRBJ2-7; 8 positions match TRBD1. Germline loops: CDR1 SNHLY, CDR2 FYNNEI. The CDR3 has 14 amino acids. V dropped 7 bases and J dropped 6; count of bases not matched to a gene: 11. CDR3: CASKPWTGLVEQYF. The CDR3 bases are TGTGCCAGCAAGCCTTGGACAGGGTTGGTCGAGCAGTACTTC.

The chain couples TRBV4-3 to TRBJ1-2, with a possible D match to TRBD1 (5 bases). This CDR3 is 14 amino acids long. V was trimmed by 0 bases and J by 4 bases, leaving 9 bases between them. Per germline, CDR1 LGHNA and CDR2 YSLEER. The DNA of the CDR3 is TGCGCCAGCAGCCAAGATACGGGACTCTATGGCTACACCTTC. This gives the protein CASSQDTGLYGYTF.

The genes are TRBV29-1 and TRBJ2-6; D gene uncertain. The V end was cut by 6 bases, the J end by 3 bases, with 3 bases between. CDR3 length: 11 residues. CDR1 and CDR2 (germline): SQVTM, ANQGSEA. The CDR3 loop is CSVGGANVLTF. In DNA form, the CDR3 reads TGCAGCGTCGGTGGGGCCAACGTCCTGACTTTC.

V and J are TRBV7-9 and TRBJ2-7; 7 bases agree with TRBD2. V lost 1 base to trimming and J lost 6 bases; unmatched junction nucleotides: 12. The CDR3 covers 16 residues. Germline V gives CDR1 SEHNR, CDR2 FQNEAQ (reference sequence). Here the CDR3 DNA reads TGTGCCAGCAGCTTAGGAATGGGACTACCCCCGCGCGAGCAGTACTTC. It encodes CASSLGMGLPPREQYF.

The chain is built from TRBV28 and TRBJ1-4, with D tentatively TRBD1 (6 bases). Germline CDR1 and CDR2: MDHEN and SYDVKM. This CDR3 spans 15 amino acids. V dropped 9 bases and J dropped 7 bases, with 21 bases sitting between them. CDR3 in amino acids: CASLSGGGLGEKLFF. The DNA for the CDR3 is TGTGCCAGTCTCTCTGGGGGCGGTCTAGGTGAAAAACTGTTTTTT.

The V gene is TRBV20-1, the J gene TRBJ2-7; tentative D call: TRBD1 (6 bases). The CDR3 totals 11 residues. Germline V gene lookup returns CDR1 DFQATT and CDR2 SNEGSKA (reference sequence). V gave up 7 bases and J gave up 6 bases, with 13 bases separating them. CDR3 coding DNA: TGCAGTGGGGAGACAGGCCGCGAGCAGTACTTC. Its translation: CSGETGREQYF.

J is TRBJ1-1 and V is TRBV7-3; 7 bases line up with TRBD1. Germline CDR1 and CDR2: SGHTA and FQGTGA. V shed 3 bases, J shed 0 bases, and the junction held 7 bases outside the gene matches. The CDR3 has 16 residues. DNA of the CDR3: TGTGCCAGCAGCTTTACGGGACAGCTCATGAACACTGAAGCTTTCTTT. Residues: CASSFTGQLMNTEAFF. Using reference TRBV7-3 and TRBJ1-1 for the parts outside the CDR3, the full variable domain is GAGVSQTPSNKVTEKGKYVELRCDPISGHTALYWYRQSLGQGPEFLIYFQGTGAADDSGLPNDRFFAVRPEGSVSTLKIQRTERGDSAVYLCASSFTGQLMNTEAFFGQGTRLTVV.

In its sample, this clonotype was seen a few times. The junction and the germline gene differ at one end; a read error may be behind it. The V and J genes are TRBV7-2 and TRBJ2-5; D is possibly TRBD2 (6 bases). CDR3 length equals 13 residues. CDR1 and CDR2 (germline): SGHTA, FQGNSA. In nucleotides, the CDR3 is TGTGCCAGCAGCTTAGATGCGGGGCCAAGATCGGACTTC. This sequence encodes CASSLDAGPRSDF.

This sequence joins TRBV7-8 and TRBJ1-6; D is perhaps TRBD1 (6 bases). The CDR3 extends over 15 amino acids. The V gene's germline CDR1 is SGHVS and CDR2 FQNEAQ. V gave up 5 bases and J gave up 3 bases, with 11 bases separating them. The CDR3 spells CASSPEDSYNSPLHF. Here the CDR3 DNA reads TGTGCCAGCAGCCCGGAGGACAGCTATAATTCACCCCTCCACTTT.

This clonotype was detected ten times or more. The chain is built from TRBV20-1 and TRBJ1-1; D gene unclear. The germline V gene has CDR1 DFQATT and CDR2 SNEGSKA (reference sequence). The CDR3 totals 16 residues. The ends were cut back, 3 bases at V and 10 bases at J, with 27 bases in the middle. The CDR3 is CSASRIPGPSPYGAFF. CDR3 bases: TGCAGTGCTAGTAGAATTCCCGGGCCCAGTCCCTATGGAGCTTTCTTT.

This clonotype was counted ten times or more. This chain connects TRBV5-1 to TRBJ2-5; TRBD1 or TRBD2 may be the D gene (6 bases each). V dropped 4 bases and J dropped 1 base, with 11 bases sitting between them. This CDR3 has 14 residues. Germline CDR1 is SGHRS and CDR2 is YFSETQ. CDR3: CASSAGGLQETQYF. DNA for the CDR3: TGCGCCAGCAGCGCTGGGGGGCTCCAAGAGACCCAGTACTTC.

This clonotype was counted a few times. This rearrangement joins TRBV2 to TRBJ1-5; 8 bases align to TRBD1. Per the germline V gene, CDR1 is SNHLY and CDR2 is FYNNEI. The CDR3 loop spans 16 amino acids. Losses at the gene ends were 3 bases for V and 0 bases for J; bases not matched to a gene: 4. The CDR3 is CASSDDRGYSNQPQHF. CDR3 sequence (DNA): TGTGCCAGCAGTGACGACAGGGGATATAGCAATCAGCCCCAGCATTTT.

This clonotype occurred many times. This chain connects TRBV7-8 to TRBJ2-7, with 7 bases that match TRBD2. The germline CDR1 and CDR2 sequences are SGHVS and FQNEAQ. The CDR3 sequence is 14 residues long. V was clipped by 5 bases and J by 3 bases; unmatched bases: 7. CDR3 loop: CASSHELARYEQYF. The CDR3 nucleotides read TGTGCCAGCAGCCATGAACTAGCGCGCTACGAGCAGTACTTC.

This clonotype was counted many times. The gene calls are TRBV14 and TRBJ1-1; 8 positions match TRBD1. The length of the CDR3 is 15 residues. Germline-derived CDR1 and CDR2 are SGHDN and FVKESK. The trim removed 4 bases at V and 1 base at J, leaving 5 bases unmatched. The CDR3 region is CASSRLQGENTEAFF. DNA of the CDR3: TGTGCCAGCAGCCGTCTACAGGGGGAGAACACTGAAGCTTTCTTT.

There are a few counts of this clonotype. V usage is TRBV9 and J usage is TRBJ1-2, with D maybe TRBD1 (6 bases). CDR3 size: 14 residues. Looked up from germline, CDR1 is SGDLS and CDR2 is YYNGEE. V lost 0 bases to trimming and J lost 2 bases, with 8 bases between them. The CDR3 loop is CASSVGGANYGYTF. The CDR3 coding sequence is TGTGCCAGCAGCGTAGGGGGGGCCAACTATGGCTACACCTTC.

Here the CDR3 reads CASSLDRNNEQFF. The CDR3 DNA reads TGTGCCAGCAGTTTAGACAGAAACAATGAGCAGTTCTTC. The chain joins TRBV2 to TRBJ2-1, with D perhaps TRBD1 (5 bases). This CDR3 has 13 amino acids. Germline CDR1 is SNHLY and CDR2 is FYNNEI. The V end was cut by 5 bases, the J end by 5 bases, with 10 bases between.

This clonotype was seen a few times. The rearrangement links TRBV6-5 to TRBJ1-2; D possibly corresponds to TRBD1 (5 bases). The V end was cut by 10 bases, the J end by 6 bases, with 18 bases between. Germline assignment: CDR1 MNHEY and CDR2 SVGAGI. The CDR3 is 13 amino acids. The CDR3 DNA sequence: TGTGCCACCGCGCCTATTGTGGGGGATGGCTACACCTTC. It is translated as CATAPIVGDGYTF.

To note about this clonotype: A read error is likely, as this CDR3 ends without the conserved phenylalanine or tryptophan. Because the CDR3's place on the DNA is in doubt, the DNA is left out and the CDR3 is given as listed by TCRdb. This chain connects TRBV7-2 to TRBJ1-1; the D call of TRBD1 is as the table states it, not checked on the DNA. Termini included, the CDR3 measures 10 amino acids. From germline, CDR1 is SGHTA and CDR2 FQGNSA. The CDR3: CASRFDRANY.

This clonotype turned up a few times. The chain uses TRBV20-1 and TRBJ1-2; tentatively, D is TRBD1 (6 bases). Germline V gene data show CDR1 as DFQATT and CDR2 as SNEGSKA (reference sequence). V was clipped by 5 bases and J by 6 bases, with 22 bases between them. CDR3 length: 15 amino acids. DNA of the CDR3: TGCAGTGCTGTCCGGGACACTTCCGGGGACGATGGCTACACCTTC. The encoded protein is CSAVRDTSGDDGYTF.

The chain combines TRBV12-3 or TRBV12-4 with TRBJ1-1; D unresolved. V gave up 8 bases and J gave up 5 bases, with 12 bases separating them. The CDR3 is 12 amino acids. As DNA, the CDR3 is TGTGCCAGCGGCGTCACGCGGACTGAAGCTTTCTTT. It is translated as CASGVTRTEAFF.

This chain uses TRBV16 with TRBJ1-3; TRBD1 is a possible D gene (6 bases). Looked up from germline, CDR1 is KGHSY and CDR2 is FQNENV. The V and J ends lost 4 bases and 0 bases respectively, with 13 bases between them. The CDR3 consists of 16 residues. This CDR3 is CASSRRDINSGNTIYF. The DNA of the CDR3 is TGTGCCAGCAGCCGTCGGGACATTAACTCTGGAAACACCATATATTTT.

This clonotype was recorded at least ten times. The genes are TRBV13 and TRBJ1-1; the D is unclear. This CDR3 comprises 14 residues. The germline V gene has CDR1 PRHDT and CDR2 FYEKMQ (reference sequence). The germline V and J ends were trimmed by 4 bases and 1 base, with 10 bases remaining between them. The CDR3 sequence is CASSWGLGNTEAFF. For the CDR3, the DNA is TGTGCCAGCAGCTGGGGTCTGGGGAACACTGAAGCTTTCTTT.